What follows describes a single T cell receptor (beta chain). Primers: 60 Vbeta forward and 13 Jbeta reverse. The protocol was immunoSEQ multiplex PCR, while the TCRdb copy is restricted to in-frame clones and leaves out a portion. The sample holds some 120,000 clones. The CDR3 contains 12 residues. V gave up 6 bases and J gave up 7 bases, with 10 bases separating them. Germline CDR1 reads MDHEN; CDR2 reads SYDVKM. Healthy bone marrow donors formed the donor group. This sample was taken from a study of cytomegalovirus exposure and HLA in healthy donors. The chain employs TRBV28 and TRBJ1-5, with a tentative D call TRBD1 (5 bases). The source of this sequence is a man aged 35 to 55 in good health and CMV-seropositive. Sequenced input: PBMCs. Here the CDR3 DNA reads TGTGCCAGCAGGCCCTCAGGGCAGCCCCAGCATTTT. Its protein product is CASRPSGQPQHF.